This T cell receptor beta chain was sequenced in a study of spatial heterogeneity in lung cancer. At the level of the study: Patients with untreated early-stage non-small cell lung cancer, numbering 72, were the donors.

Time point reported: blood at routine non-recurrence follow-up after resection. Sequencing was performed on whole RNA extracted from tumor and nontumor lung tissue, or from frozen PBMC, and the material was left unsorted. TCRdb analysed the 5' RACE reads with MiXCR anew, one entry per CDR3 protein. The sample has 110,000 or so distinct CDR3 sequences; roughly 10% are singletons. The V end was cut by 4 bases, the J end by 6 bases, with 11 bases between. This CDR3 region has 13 residues. Germline V gene data show CDR1 as KGHSH and CDR2 as LQKENI. This clonotype was sampled from a female donor with early-stage non-small cell lung cancer. The chain couples TRBV18 to TRBJ2-3; D unclear. The source was PBMCs, collected at follow-up. In DNA form, the CDR3 reads TGTGCCAGCTCACTACACCCGGAGGATACGCAGTATTTT. It specifies CASSLHPEDTQYF.